This passage covers 25 T cell receptor beta chains from one sample sequenced in a study of blood T cell repertoires in COVID-19. Measured with immunoSEQ multiplex PCR; TCRdb has only the in-frame clones, and not every one. The sample includes fewer than 90,000 clones, more than 75% seen only once; the top ten take over 9.5%. Sequencing was done on a sample of peripheral blood. These TCRs come from a human donor in a cohort sampled during active COVID-19.

The chain has TRBV6-5 and TRBJ1-1; 9 bases agree with TRBD1. The CDR3 is 14 amino acids. Trimming at V came to 6 bases and at J to 6 bases, leaving 8 bases not matched to a gene. Looked up from germline, CDR1 is MNHEY and CDR2 is SVGAGI. CDR3: CASSGQGSGAEAFF. The CDR3 DNA is TGTGCCAGCAGCGGACAGGGGTCCGGCGCTGAAGCTTTCTTT.

CDR3 protein: CASSDSGGSSYNEQFF. The CDR3 DNA is TGTGCCAGCAGCGATAGCGGGGGTAGCTCCTACAATGAGCAGTTCTTC. The V gene is TRBV3-1 (or the pseudogene TRBV3-2), the J gene TRBJ2-1, with 9 bases matching TRBD2. The germline gives CDR1 LGHDT, CDR2 YNNKEL (reference sequence). V was clipped by 5 bases and J by 0 bases; unmatched bases: 5. The CDR3 runs to 16 residues.

The chain is built from TRBV12-3 or TRBV12-4 and TRBJ1-2; D call uncertain. This CDR3 region has 12 residues. V was pared by 3 bases and J by 5 bases, with 7 bases between. The CDR3 protein is CASSFSQYGYTF. As DNA, the CDR3 is TGTGCCAGCAGTTTTTCACAGTATGGCTACACCTTC.

The chain uses TRBV28 and TRBJ2-7; D is unclear. Germline V gene sequence: CDR1 MDHEN, CDR2 SYDVKM. V lost 6 bases and J 4 bases, leaving 10 bases between the germline ends. The CDR3 consists of 12 residues. CDR3 nucleotides: TGTGCCAGCAGCAAAACGAGGTACGAGCAGTACTTC. Residues: CASSKTRYEQYF.

V usage is TRBV5-4 and J usage is TRBJ1-1, with TRBD1 as a possible D gene (6 bases). CDR3 length: 16 residues. Germline loops: CDR1 SGHNT, CDR2 YYREEE (reference sequence). V dropped 4 bases and J dropped 0 bases, with 16 bases sitting between them. CDR3 loop: CASSTGGGGMNTEAFF. DNA of the CDR3: TGTGCCAGCAGCACCGGAGGGGGGGGGATGAACACTGAAGCTTTCTTT.

This chain links TRBV6-5 with TRBJ1-4; 9 bases line up with TRBD1. The CDR3 contains 14 residues. The J segment lost 4 bases and the V segment lost 6 bases, leaving 3 bases of the junction unmatched. CDR1 is MNHEY and CDR2 is SVGAGI in the germline V gene. The CDR3 DNA reads TGTGCCAGCAGGAGACAGGGGGTTAATGAAAAACTGTTTTTT. This translates into CASRRQGVNEKLFF.

The chain is built from TRBV4-2 and TRBJ2-1, with 8 bases fitting TRBD2. Germline V gives CDR1 LGHNA, CDR2 YNFKEQ. V was pared by 4 bases and J by 1 base, with 9 bases of the junction left unmatched. The CDR3 sequence is 17 residues long. The CDR3 protein is CASSPALASGSYNEQFF. CDR3 sequence (DNA): TGTGCCAGCAGCCCAGCCCTGGCTAGCGGGTCCTACAATGAGCAGTTCTTC.

This rearrangement joins TRBV9 to TRBJ1-3, with TRBD1 matching 11 bases. Germline trimming cut 0 bases from V and 0 bases from J; bases unmatched to any gene: 2. The CDR3 is made up of 17 amino acids. Germline CDR1 reads SGDLS; CDR2 reads YYNGEE. The CDR3 is CASSVGGTGGSGNTIYF. In DNA, the CDR3 is TGTGCCAGCAGCGTAGGTGGGACAGGGGGCTCTGGAAACACCATATATTTT.

V gene TRBV5-1 combines with J gene TRBJ2-7, with D perhaps TRBD2 (7 bases). The CDR3 is made up of 15 amino acids. Germline V gives CDR1 SGHRS, CDR2 YFSETQ. V shed 4 bases and J shed 4 bases, with 18 bases lying between them. Written as DNA, the CDR3 is TGCGCCAGCAGCCCTGGGGGGGGCGAGACTTACGAGCAGTACTTC. It translates to CASSPGGGETYEQYF.

The rearrangement uses TRBV5-1 and TRBJ1-4, with TRBD1 identical over 7 bases. Looked up from germline, CDR1 is SGHRS and CDR2 is YFSETQ. V was clipped by 5 bases and J by 0 bases; unmatched bases: 4. There are 15 residues in the CDR3. The CDR3 nucleotides are TGCGCCAGCAGTGGACAGGCTACAACTAATGAAAAACTGTTTTTT. Translation gives CASSGQATTNEKLFF.

This chain uses TRBV12-5 with TRBJ2-2; 7 bases are shared with TRBD1. The CDR3 consists of 17 residues. Germline values: CDR1 LGHNT, CDR2 FRNRAP. Trimming took 1 base from V and 4 from J; bases not matched to a gene: 9. As DNA, the CDR3 is TGTGCTAGTGGTTTGGCCCGGGACAGCTCTGCCACCGGGGAGCTGTTTTTT. This codes for CASGLARDSSATGELFF.

The rearrangement links TRBV5-6 to TRBJ2-1; 12 nucleotides line up with TRBD2. CDR3 size: 15 residues. J lost 9 bases, V lost 2 bases, and 6 bases had no gene match. CDR1 is SGHDT, CDR2 YYEEEE, per germline. In DNA form, the CDR3 reads TGTGCCAGCAGCTTAAGGGGACTAGCGGGCATTGAGCAGTTCTTC. It yields the protein CASSLRGLAGIEQFF. The variable domain in full, completed from reference TRBV5-6 and TRBJ2-1, reads DAGVTQSPTHLIKTRGQQVTLRCSPKSGHDTVSWYQQALGQGPQFIFQYYEEEERQRGNFPDRFSGHQFPNYSSELNVNALLLGDSALYLCASSLRGLAGIEQFFGPGTRLTVL.

V and J are TRBV5-1 and TRBJ2-7, with 9 bases fitting TRBD1. The CDR3 sequence is 16 residues long. Unmatched junction bases numbered 9, after V lost 4 bases and J lost 1 base. Germline-derived CDR1 and CDR2 are SGHRS and YFSETQ. The CDR3 DNA follows: TGCGCCAGCAGCCTTTGGGGACAGGGTAGGTCCTACGAGCAGTACTTC. Amino acids: CASSLWGQGRSYEQYF. Based on the CDR3 plus reference TRBV5-1 and TRBJ2-7, the full variable domain is KAGVTQTPRYLIKTRGQQVTLSCSPISGHRSVSWYQQTPGQGLQFLFEYFSETQRNKGNFPGRFSGRQFSNSRSEMNVSTLELGDSALYLCASSLWGQGRSYEQYFGPGTRLTVT.

The chain uses TRBV11-2 and TRBJ2-3; 8 positions agree with TRBD2. The CDR3 runs to 15 residues. Germline V gene sequence: CDR1 SGHAT, CDR2 FQNNGV. J was trimmed by 3 bases and V by 2 bases; bases with no gene match: 4. The CDR3 DNA is TGTGCCAGCAGCTTAAGCGGGAGAGCGACAGATACGCAGTATTTT. It specifies CASSLSGRATDTQYF. The full variable domain, rest sourced from reference TRBV11-2 and TRBJ2-3, is EAGVAQSPRYKIIEKRQSVAFWCNPISGHATLYWYQQILGQGPKLLIQFQNNGVVDDSQLPKDRFSAERLKGVDSTLKIQPAKLEDSAVYLCASSLSGRATDTQYFGPGTRLTVL.

This clone was recorded once. The rearrangement uses TRBV28 and TRBJ1-5; unclear D gene. V was cut by 2 bases and J by 6 bases, with 14 bases left in between. The CDR3 covers 15 residues. Germline V gene data show CDR1 as MDHEN and CDR2 as SYDVKM. The CDR3 DNA reads as TGTGCCAGCAGTTTAGACCTGATCGGAGGTCAGCCCCAGCATTTT. Its protein is CASSLDLIGGQPQHF.

The gene calls are TRBV3-1 (or the pseudogene TRBV3-2) and TRBJ2-7; D may be TRBD1 (6 bases). Germline values: CDR1 LGHDT, CDR2 YNNKEL (reference sequence). The length of the CDR3 is 14 residues. V was pared by 4 bases and J by 1 base, with 11 bases between. The CDR3 sequence is CASSLLTGSYEQYF. The CDR3 region has the DNA TGTGCCAGCAGCCTACTAACAGGGTCCTACGAGCAGTACTTC.

This CDR3 is CASSGGGRIHEQYF. The CDR3 bases are TGTGCCAGCAGTGGCGGGGGGCGCATCCACGAGCAGTACTTC. The rearrangement uses TRBV28 and TRBJ2-7; 8 positions match TRBD2. V lost 5 bases and J lost 5; bases outside the gene matches: 8. This CDR3 spans 14 amino acids. Germline V gives CDR1 MDHEN, CDR2 SYDVKM. The full variable domain, its missing parts supplied by reference TRBV28 and TRBJ2-7, is DVKVTQSSRYLVKRTGEKVFLECVQDMDHENMFWYRQDPGLGLRLIYFSYDVKMKEKGDIPEGYSVSREKKERFSLILESASTNQTSMYLCASSGGGRIHEQYFGPGTRLTVT.

This chain links TRBV5-1 with TRBJ1-2, with D tentatively TRBD1 (5 bases). V lost 4 bases and J lost 3, with 10 bases in between. The germline CDR1 and CDR2 sequences are SGHRS and YFSETQ. The CDR3 sequence is 13 residues long. CDR3 sequence: CASSQQGDYGYTF. The DNA for the CDR3 is TGCGCCAGCAGCCAGCAGGGCGACTATGGCTACACCTTC. Based on the CDR3 plus reference TRBV5-1 and TRBJ1-2, the full variable domain is KAGVTQTPRYLIKTRGQQVTLSCSPISGHRSVSWYQQTPGQGLQFLFEYFSETQRNKGNFPGRFSGRQFSNSRSEMNVSTLELGDSALYLCASSQQGDYGYTFGSGTRLTVV.

In this sample, this clone turned up a few times. The gene calls are TRBV21-1 and TRBJ1-2. TRBV21-1 has pseudogene status. The CDR3 is 18 amino acids. The CDR3 loop reads CASSILKWGRRDFYGYTF. DNA for the CDR3: TGTGCCAGCAGCATTCTGAAATGGGGACGGAGGGACTTCTATGGCTACACCTTC.

The V gene is TRBV6-5, the J gene TRBJ1-3, with D perhaps matching TRBD1 (5 bases). The CDR3 length is 15 residues. V lost 5 bases to trimming and J lost 6 bases, with 17 bases between them. Germline V gene sequence: CDR1 MNHEY, CDR2 SVGAGI. The CDR3 here is CASSIPDILLNTIYF. The CDR3 nucleotides are TGTGCCAGCAGTATCCCGGACATACTTTTAAACACCATATATTTT.

The chain combines TRBV6-2 or TRBV6-3 with TRBJ2-7, with a tentative D call TRBD1 (6 bases). V shed 2 bases and J shed 4 bases, with 9 bases lying between them. In germline, CDR1 is MNHEY, CDR2 SVGEGT. This CDR3 region has 13 residues. CDR3 amino acids: CASSYVQGYEQYF. In DNA form, the CDR3 reads TGTGCCAGCAGTTACGTCCAGGGGTACGAGCAGTACTTC.

The chain employs TRBV2 and TRBJ2-7; possibly TRBD1 for D (5 bases). Looked up from germline, CDR1 is SNHLY and CDR2 is FYNNEI. Trimming shortened V by 8 bases and J by 6 bases, and 20 bases separated the two germline ends. The CDR3 sequence is 14 residues long. The CDR3 loop reads CASGRQGSLGEQYF. In DNA, the CDR3 is TGTGCCAGCGGAAGGCAGGGAAGTCTTGGCGAGCAGTACTTC.

The J gene is TRBJ2-7, the V gene TRBV5-1; 10 bases map to TRBD1. CDR1 SGHRS and CDR2 YFSETQ come from the germline V gene. This CDR3 has 13 residues. The junction had 2 bases not matched to a gene; V was cut back by 7 bases and J by 1 base. CDR3 in amino acids: CASGTGESYEQYF. CDR3 nucleotide sequence: TGCGCCAGCGGGACAGGGGAGTCCTACGAGCAGTACTTC.

For the CDR3, the DNA is TGTGCCAGCAGCCAAGGGACAGGGTTGGGGAGCACAGATACGCAGTATTTT. Its protein product is CASSQGTGLGSTDTQYF. The chain joins TRBV3-1 (or the pseudogene TRBV3-2) to TRBJ2-3, with TRBD1 identical over 8 bases. V gave up 1 base and J gave up 0 bases; unmatched junction bases: 6. The CDR3 spans 17 residues. Germline V gene lookup returns CDR1 LGHDT and CDR2 YNNKEL (reference sequence).

The V gene is TRBV3-1 (or the pseudogene TRBV3-2), the J gene TRBJ2-2, with a weak D call TRBD1 (5 bases). Trimming removed 4 bases at V and 2 bases at J, with 5 bases between. Germline V lookup: CDR1 LGHDT, CDR2 YNNKEL (reference sequence). The length of the CDR3 is 13 residues. CDR3 DNA: TGTGCCAGCAGCCGGGGCAACACCGGGGAGCTGTTTTTT. This gives the protein CASSRGNTGELFF.